Following are 20 T cell receptor beta chains from one sample sequenced in a study of T cell responses to AZD1222 COVID-19 vaccine. Sequencing used immunoSEQ multiplex PCR; TCRdb keeps in-frame clones, though not all of them. The table lists approximately 79,000 clones, roughly 85% of them singletons. The starting material was peripheral blood, obtained 28 days after the second AZD1222 dose. The receptors here all came from an adult who received the AZD1222 COVID-19 vaccine.

The gene calls are TRBV27 and TRBJ2-7; 12 nucleotides match TRBD2. Germline values: CDR1 MNHEY, CDR2 SMNVEV (reference sequence). The CDR3 contains 18 residues. Unmatched junction bases numbered 17, after V lost 8 bases and J lost 3 bases. CDR3 nucleotide sequence: TGTGCCAGCCGGAGACGGACTAGCGGGAAGGACTACTACTACGAGCAGTACTTC. This translates into CASRRRTSGKDYYYEQYF.

This clone was detected a few times. V and J are TRBV14 and TRBJ1-1, with 8 bases fitting TRBD1. CDR1 and CDR2 from the germline V gene are SGHDN and FVKESK. V shed 2 bases, J shed 5 bases, and the junction held 10 bases outside the gene matches. This CDR3 spans 16 amino acids. This chain's CDR3 is CASSQKYRGIGTEAFF. The CDR3 DNA is TGTGCCAGCAGCCAAAAATACAGGGGGATAGGGACTGAAGCTTTCTTT.

The chain uses TRBV19 and TRBJ2-7; D might be TRBD2 (6 bases). V was clipped by 4 bases and J by 6 bases, with 31 bases between them. This CDR3 comprises 19 residues. CDR1 and CDR2 (germline): LNHDA, SQIVND (reference sequence). The CDR3 DNA reads TGTGCCAGTAGTACAGTGGGTAGGAGTTCAGGGAGGCCGCTTGGCGAGCAGTACTTC. This gives the protein CASSTVGRSSGRPLGEQYF. Based on the CDR3 plus reference TRBV19 and TRBJ2-7, the full variable domain is DGGITQSPKYLFRKEGQNVTLSCEQNLNHDAMYWYRQDPGQGLRLIYYSQIVNDFQKGDIAEGYSVSREKKESFPLTVTSAQKNPTAFYLCASSTVGRSSGRPLGEQYFGPGTRLTVT.

The chain carries TRBV9 and TRBJ1-1, with D uncertain. Germline CDR1 reads SGDLS; CDR2 reads YYNGEE. V lost 3 bases and J 5 bases, leaving 14 bases between the germline ends. This CDR3 region has 14 residues. CDR3: CASSARIGRTEAFF. The CDR3 DNA reads TGTGCCAGCAGCGCCCGGATCGGTAGGACTGAAGCTTTCTTT. The full variable domain, its missing parts supplied by reference TRBV9 and TRBJ1-1, is DSGVTQTPKHLITATGQRVTLRCSPRSGDLSVYWYQQSLDQGLQFLIQYYNGEERAKGNILERFSAQQFPDLHSELNLSSLELGDSALYFCASSARIGRTEAFFGQGTRLTVV.

The chain recombines TRBV5-8 with TRBJ2-7; possible D gene TRBD1, 5 bases. Deletions cut 4 bases from V and 4 bases from J, with 15 bases between. The CDR3 consists of 14 residues. In germline, CDR1 is SGHTS, CDR2 YDEGEE. CDR3 protein: CASSLLRAGYEQYF. In DNA form, the CDR3 reads TGTGCCAGCAGCCTACTAAGGGCAGGGTACGAGCAGTACTTC.

This clone occurred a few times. Here the CDR3 reads CASSVGDPDWGHTDTDTQYF. The CDR3 region has the DNA TGTGCCAGCAGCGTAGGGGACCCCGATTGGGGGCACACGGACACAGATACGCAGTATTTT. This sequence joins TRBV9 and TRBJ2-3; perhaps TRBD1 as D (6 bases). The CDR3 consists of 20 residues. Between the trimmed V and J ends, which lost 0 bases and 2 bases, there was a span of 25 bases. Germline V gene data show CDR1 as SGDLS and CDR2 as YYNGEE.

V and J are TRBV7-2 and TRBJ1-5; no reliable D call. Germline CDR1 is SGHTA and CDR2 is FQGNSA. CDR3 length equals 14 residues. The germline V and J ends were trimmed by 1 base and 1 base, with 5 bases remaining between them. CDR3 bases: TGTGCCAGCAGCTTAGAGCTCAGCAATCAGCCCCAGCATTTT. It is translated as CASSLELSNQPQHF.

The CDR3 DNA reads TGTGCCAGCAGTTTTCTAGCGGCGCTATCCTACAATGAGCAGTTCTTC. It encodes CASSFLAALSYNEQFF. J is TRBJ2-1 and V is TRBV28; TRBD2 agrees at 7 bases. This CDR3 contains 16 residues. V lost 3 bases to trimming and J lost 1 base; unmatched junction nucleotides: 6. The germline gives CDR1 MDHEN, CDR2 SYDVKM.

V and J are TRBV3-1 (or the pseudogene TRBV3-2) and TRBJ1-2; maybe TRBD1 (5 bases). The CDR3 consists of 12 residues. CDR1 is LGHDT, CDR2 YNNKEL, per germline (reference sequence). V lost 0 bases, J lost 9 bases, and 8 bases lay in between. The CDR3 here is CASSQDDRSYTF. The CDR3 DNA reads as TGTGCCAGCAGCCAAGATGACAGAAGCTACACCTTC.

The chain couples TRBV11-2 to TRBJ1-2; D remains unclear. CDR3 length equals 12 residues. Trimming took 4 bases from V and 3 from J, leaving 6 bases between them. Looked up from germline, CDR1 is SGHAT and CDR2 is FQNNGV. The CDR3 loop reads CASSSADYGYTF. As DNA, the CDR3 is TGTGCCAGCAGCTCCGCTGACTATGGCTACACCTTC.

The chain uses TRBV19 and TRBJ1-5, with unresolved D. V was clipped by 0 bases and J by 0 bases, with 3 bases between them. Germline values: CDR1 LNHDA, CDR2 SQIVND (reference sequence). CDR3 length equals 14 residues. The CDR3 region has the DNA TGTGCCAGTAGTATAGAGGCTAGCAATCAGCCCCAGCATTTT. Encoded protein: CASSIEASNQPQHF.

This chain links TRBV3-1 (or the pseudogene TRBV3-2) with TRBJ2-3; 11 bases match TRBD2. This CDR3 has 19 residues. Germline CDR1 and CDR2: LGHDT and YNNKEL (reference sequence). V gave up 2 bases and J gave up 3 bases; unmatched junction bases: 13. In nucleotides, the CDR3 is TGTGCCAGCAGCCAACCTTTAGCGGGAGGGCGGGGGAAAACAGATACGCAGTATTTT. Protein: CASSQPLAGGRGKTDTQYF.

The chain recombines TRBV7-9 with TRBJ1-2, with TRBD1 matching 7 bases. Germline lookup yields CDR1 SEHNR and CDR2 FQNEAQ (reference sequence). V gave up 2 bases and J gave up 4 bases; unmatched junction bases: 10. The CDR3 is 16 residues long. The CDR3 DNA reads as TGTGCCAGCAGCTTACGGGGACAGCGTGGATCCTATGGCTACACCTTC. It yields the protein CASSLRGQRGSYGYTF.

The gene calls are TRBV7-2 and TRBJ2-5; D gene unclear. The CDR3 consists of 14 residues. Germline loops: CDR1 SGHTA, CDR2 FQGNSA. Trimming stripped 1 base from V and 5 bases from J, with 11 bases between. The CDR3 DNA follows: TGTGCCAGCAGCTTAGGTGCCTTTACGGAGACCCAGTACTTC. Its translation: CASSLGAFTETQYF.

V is TRBV6-2 or TRBV6-3 and J is TRBJ2-7; weak D call: TRBD2 (6 bases). Trimming removed 0 bases at V and 2 bases at J, with 8 bases between. Germline CDR1 MNHEY, CDR2 SVGEGT. This CDR3 has 14 amino acids. CDR3 coding DNA: TGTGCCAGCAGTTACTCGGGGGGTCCCTACGAGCAGTACTTC. Protein sequence: CASSYSGGPYEQYF.

The table lists this clone with a count of one. J is TRBJ1-4 and V is TRBV2; no firm D call. The V end was cut by 8 bases, the J end by 5 bases, with 15 bases between. The CDR3 extends over 14 amino acids. Per the germline V gene, CDR1 is SNHLY and CDR2 is FYNNEI. CDR3 amino acids: CASRTGRINEKLFF. CDR3 nucleotides: TGTGCCAGCCGGACGGGCAGAATAAATGAAAAACTGTTTTTT.

V gene TRBV7-8 combines with J gene TRBJ1-1; D call uncertain. CDR1 is SGHVS, CDR2 FQNEAQ, per germline. CDR3 size: 14 residues. The V and J ends lost 6 bases and 6 bases respectively, with 17 bases between them. CDR3 sequence reads: CASRRDPVVAEAFF. Written as DNA, the CDR3 is TGTGCCAGCAGACGAGACCCGGTTGTAGCTGAAGCTTTCTTT.

This chain connects TRBV5-4 to TRBJ2-7, with D tentatively TRBD1 (5 bases). CDR1 is SGHNT, CDR2 YYREEE, per germline (reference sequence). The CDR3 is 14 amino acids. V was clipped by 1 base and J by 0 bases, with 8 bases between them. In DNA form, the CDR3 reads TGTGCCAGCAGCTTGCAGGGAAGCTCCTACGAGCAGTACTTC. It translates to CASSLQGSSYEQYF.

The chain uses TRBV3-1 (or the pseudogene TRBV3-2) and TRBJ2-7; no clear D. V lost 0 bases, J lost 2 bases, and 5 bases lay in between. The V gene's germline CDR1 is LGHDT and CDR2 YNNKEL (reference sequence). The CDR3 has 13 residues. The CDR3 loop reads CASSQDLPYEQYF. The CDR3 DNA reads as TGTGCCAGCAGCCAAGATCTCCCCTACGAGCAGTACTTC.

The chain links TRBV24-1 to TRBJ2-1; TRBD2 agrees at 11 bases. The CDR3 spans 17 residues. V shed 1 base, J shed 0 bases, and the junction held 1 base outside the gene matches. CDR1 KGHDR and CDR2 SFDVKD come from the germline V gene. The CDR3 loop reads CATSDLGLAGSYNEQFF. The CDR3 DNA follows: TGTGCCACCAGTGATTTAGGACTAGCGGGCTCCTACAATGAGCAGTTCTTC.